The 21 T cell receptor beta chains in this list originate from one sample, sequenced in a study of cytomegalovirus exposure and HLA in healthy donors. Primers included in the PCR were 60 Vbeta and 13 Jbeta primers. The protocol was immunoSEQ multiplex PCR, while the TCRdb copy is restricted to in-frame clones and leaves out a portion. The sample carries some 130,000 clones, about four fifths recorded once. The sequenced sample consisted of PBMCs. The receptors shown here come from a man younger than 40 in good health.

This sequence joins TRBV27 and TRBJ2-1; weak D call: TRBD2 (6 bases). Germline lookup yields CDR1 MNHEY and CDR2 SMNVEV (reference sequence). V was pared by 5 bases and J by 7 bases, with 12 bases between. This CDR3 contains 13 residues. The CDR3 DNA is TGTGCCAGCAGTCCCGTGGGGGGAAATGAGCAGTTCTTC. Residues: CASSPVGGNEQFF.

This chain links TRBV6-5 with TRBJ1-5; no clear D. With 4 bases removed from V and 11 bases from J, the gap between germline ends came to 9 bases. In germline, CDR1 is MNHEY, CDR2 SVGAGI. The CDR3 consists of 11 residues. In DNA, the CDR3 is TGTGCCAGCAGTTCCCGTATTACCCAGCATTTT. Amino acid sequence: CASSSRITQHF.

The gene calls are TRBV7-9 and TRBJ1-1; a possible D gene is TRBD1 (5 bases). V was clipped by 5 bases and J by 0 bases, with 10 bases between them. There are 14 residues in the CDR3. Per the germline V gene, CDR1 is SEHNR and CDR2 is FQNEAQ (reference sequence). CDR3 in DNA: TGTGCCAGCAGCATGGACACACTGAACACTGAAGCTTTCTTT. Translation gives CASSMDTLNTEAFF.

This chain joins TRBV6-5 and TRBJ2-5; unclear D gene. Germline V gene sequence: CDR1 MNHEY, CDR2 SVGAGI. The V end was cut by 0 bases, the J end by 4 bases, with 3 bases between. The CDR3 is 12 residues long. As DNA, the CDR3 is TGTGCCAGCAGTTACTCGGCAGAGACCCAGTACTTC. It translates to CASSYSAETQYF.

CDR3 sequence: CASSSGLETQYF. In DNA, the CDR3 is TGTGCCAGCAGCTCGGGACTAGAGACGCAGTATTTT. This sequence joins TRBV7-6 and TRBJ2-3; 8 nucleotides match TRBD2. The germline CDR1 and CDR2 sequences are SGHVS and FNYEAQ. V was clipped by 4 bases and J by 9 bases; unmatched bases: 3. This CDR3 contains 12 residues.

The CDR3 is CASSIAGIAEAFF. Here the CDR3 DNA reads TGTGCCAGTAGTATCGCAGGAATCGCGGAAGCTTTCTTT. This chain connects TRBV19 to TRBJ1-1, with D hard to call. The germline gives CDR1 LNHDA, CDR2 SQIVND (reference sequence). The CDR3 runs 13 residues. With 3 bases removed from V and 8 bases from J, the gap between germline ends came to 13 bases.

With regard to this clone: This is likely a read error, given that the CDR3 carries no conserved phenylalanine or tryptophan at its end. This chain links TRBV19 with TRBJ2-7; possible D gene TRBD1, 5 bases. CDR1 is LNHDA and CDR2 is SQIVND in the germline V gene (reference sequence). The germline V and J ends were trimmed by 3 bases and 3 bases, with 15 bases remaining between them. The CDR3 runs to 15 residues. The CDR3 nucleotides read TGTGCCAGTAGTATCGCCACAGGAATCCTCTACGAGCAGTACCTC. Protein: CASSIATGILYEQYL.

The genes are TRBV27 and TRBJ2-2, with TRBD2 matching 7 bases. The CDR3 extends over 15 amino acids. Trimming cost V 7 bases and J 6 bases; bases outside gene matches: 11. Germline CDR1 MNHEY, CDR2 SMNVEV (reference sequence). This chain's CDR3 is CASKAEVGGAGELFF. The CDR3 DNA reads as TGTGCCAGCAAGGCCGAGGTGGGGGGGGCCGGGGAGCTGTTTTTT.

Here the CDR3 reads CASSPFGTGTYTDTQYF. For the CDR3, the DNA is TGTGCCAGCTCACCTTTTGGGACAGGGACTTACACAGATACGCAGTATTTT. The chain combines TRBV18 with TRBJ2-3; 9 nucleotides align to TRBD1. The CDR3 covers 17 residues. CDR1 and CDR2 (germline): KGHSH, LQKENI. V gave up 3 bases and J gave up 2 bases; unmatched junction bases: 9.

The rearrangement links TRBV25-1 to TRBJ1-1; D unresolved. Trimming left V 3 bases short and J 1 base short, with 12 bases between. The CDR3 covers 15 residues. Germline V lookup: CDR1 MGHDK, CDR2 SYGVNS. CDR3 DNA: TGTGCCAGCAGTGATCCCCTGGGAGGGAACACTGAAGCTTTCTTT. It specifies CASSDPLGGNTEAFF.

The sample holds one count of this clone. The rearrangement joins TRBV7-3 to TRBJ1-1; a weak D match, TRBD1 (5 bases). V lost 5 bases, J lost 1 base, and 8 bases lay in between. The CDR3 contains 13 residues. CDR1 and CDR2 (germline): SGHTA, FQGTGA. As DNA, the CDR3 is TGTGCCAGCAGCCCGCAGGGGAACACTGAAGCTTTCTTT. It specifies CASSPQGNTEAFF.

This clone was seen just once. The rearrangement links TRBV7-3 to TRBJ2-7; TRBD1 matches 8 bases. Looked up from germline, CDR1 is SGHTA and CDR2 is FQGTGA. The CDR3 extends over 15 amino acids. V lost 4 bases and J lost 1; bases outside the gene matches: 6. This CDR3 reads CASSSGQGGSYEQYF. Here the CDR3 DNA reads TGTGCCAGCAGCTCCGGACAGGGCGGATCCTACGAGCAGTACTTC.

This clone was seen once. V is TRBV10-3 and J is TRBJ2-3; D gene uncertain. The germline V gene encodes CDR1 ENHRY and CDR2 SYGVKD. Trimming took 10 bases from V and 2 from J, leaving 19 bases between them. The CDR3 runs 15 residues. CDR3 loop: CATARAGDFTDTQYF. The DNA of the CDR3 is TGTGCCACCGCCCGAGCCGGAGATTTCACAGATACGCAGTATTTT.

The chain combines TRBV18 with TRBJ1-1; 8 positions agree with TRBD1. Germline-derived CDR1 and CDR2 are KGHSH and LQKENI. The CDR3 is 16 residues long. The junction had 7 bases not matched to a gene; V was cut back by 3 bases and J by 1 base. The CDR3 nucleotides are TGTGCCAGCTCACCCGCAGGGGGCGGGGGGAACACTGAAGCTTTCTTT. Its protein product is CASSPAGGGGNTEAFF.

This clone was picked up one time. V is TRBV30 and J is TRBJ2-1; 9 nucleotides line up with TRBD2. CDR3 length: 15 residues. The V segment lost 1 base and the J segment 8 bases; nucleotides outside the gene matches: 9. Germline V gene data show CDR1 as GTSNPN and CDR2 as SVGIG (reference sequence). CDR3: CAWSEGGGGFYEQFF. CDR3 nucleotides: TGTGCCTGGAGTGAGGGCGGGGGGGGGTTTTATGAGCAGTTCTTC.

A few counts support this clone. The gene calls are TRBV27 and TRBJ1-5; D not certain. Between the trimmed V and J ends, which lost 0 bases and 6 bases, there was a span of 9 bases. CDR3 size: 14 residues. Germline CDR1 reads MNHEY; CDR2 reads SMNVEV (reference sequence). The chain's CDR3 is CASSLSKGAQPQHF. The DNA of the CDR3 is TGTGCCAGCAGTTTATCGAAAGGAGCTCAGCCCCAGCATTTT.

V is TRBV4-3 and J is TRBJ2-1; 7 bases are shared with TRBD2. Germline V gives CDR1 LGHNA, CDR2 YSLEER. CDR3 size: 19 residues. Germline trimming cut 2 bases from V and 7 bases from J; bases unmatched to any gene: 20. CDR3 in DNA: TGCGCCAGCAGCCAAAGCCCCCCCTGGGGCGGGAGTTCCGGTAATGAGCAGTTCTTC. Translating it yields CASSQSPPWGGSSGNEQFF.

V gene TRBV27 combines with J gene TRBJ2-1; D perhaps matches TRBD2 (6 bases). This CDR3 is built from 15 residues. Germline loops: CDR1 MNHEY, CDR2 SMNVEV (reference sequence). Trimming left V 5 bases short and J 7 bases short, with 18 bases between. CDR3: CASSPRLGRANEQFF. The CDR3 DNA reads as TGTGCCAGCAGTCCCCGACTAGGGCGGGCTAATGAGCAGTTCTTC.

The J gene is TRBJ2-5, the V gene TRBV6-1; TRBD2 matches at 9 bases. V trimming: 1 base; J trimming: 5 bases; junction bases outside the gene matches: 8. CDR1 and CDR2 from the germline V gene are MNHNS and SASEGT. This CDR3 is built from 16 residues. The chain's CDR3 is CASSEGVAGVFETQYF. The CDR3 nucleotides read TGTGCCAGCAGTGAAGGGGTAGCGGGAGTTTTCGAGACCCAGTACTTC.

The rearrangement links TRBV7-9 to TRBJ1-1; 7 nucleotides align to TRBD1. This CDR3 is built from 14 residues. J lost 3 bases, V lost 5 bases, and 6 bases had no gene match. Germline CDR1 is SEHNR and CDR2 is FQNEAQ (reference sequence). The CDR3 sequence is CASSLTGIYTEAFF. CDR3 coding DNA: TGTGCCAGCAGCCTGACAGGGATTTACACTGAAGCTTTCTTT.

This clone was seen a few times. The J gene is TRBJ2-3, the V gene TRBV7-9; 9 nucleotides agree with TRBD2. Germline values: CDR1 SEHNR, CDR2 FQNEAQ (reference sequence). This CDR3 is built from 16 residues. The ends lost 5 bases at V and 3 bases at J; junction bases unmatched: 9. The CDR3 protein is CASSPDSGRYTDTQYF. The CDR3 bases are TGTGCCAGCAGCCCCGACAGCGGGAGGTATACAGATACGCAGTATTTT.